Reported below is one T cell receptor (beta chain). The target of this receptor is not known. The sequencer listed for this sample is Illumina HiSeq 2000. 5'RACE template switching, by which a universal primer site and unique molecular identifiers were added, was used to make TCR beta cDNA libraries. cDNA synthesis was primed from the TCR beta constant segment and was followed by two successive PCR amplification steps. The source study handled its data this way. Reads were demultiplexed and grouped by UMI with MIGEC, and clonotypes were assembled and quantified with MiTCR. To remove erroneous sequences, TCR cDNA sequences were retained only when supported by two or more reads. Downstream repertoire analysis used the tcR package, and clonotypes were matched across fractions by CDR3 nucleotide sequence plus V segment. Antigen specificity was annotated against VDJdb with VDJmatch, allowing one amino acid substitution in CDR3. TCRdb reprocessed the reads and provides one entry for every CDR3 protein sequence; no DNA is given. TCRdb assigned the V and J calls; the authors' analysis was not used. The sample table gives 300,000 to 450,000 distinct CDR3 sequences. Of the sample, roughly 5.5% falls within the top ten clones.

This specimen belongs to a study of T cells expressing NK-cell markers (TCRdb year 2020). For the wider study: Fewer than ten donors provided sorted CD3+CD56+NKG2C+, CD3+CD56+NKG2C- and CD3+CD56-NKG2C+ T-cell subsets, whose TCR beta-chain repertoires were profiled. The study sequenced eight donors, all healthy volunteers chosen at random: three men and five women. Seven of the eight sequenced donors were HCMV-seropositive and one was HCMV-seronegative. The libraries were sequenced on Illumina HiSeq 2000/2500, MiSeq or NextSeq, producing 2 x 150 bp reads. The research as a whole found: Those dominant clonotypes were again the most abundant among CD3+CD56-NKG2C+ cells in a handful of donors, at about 28.3-60.1%. It remained unclear whether the expanded NKG2C-expressing T cell clones were specific for HCMV antigens. In six donors, the dominant CD3+CD56+NKG2C+ clonotypes were among the top 10 CD8+ clonotypes and accounted for about 1.0-8% of CD8+ T cells.

To determine HCMV serostatus, a commercial ELISA kit was used to detect HCMV-specific IgG in serum. Ficoll density gradient centrifugation was used to isolate peripheral blood mononuclear cells from blood. Including cysteine and phenylalanine, the CDR3 has 11 amino acids. A DNA sequence was not provided. CDR1 and CDR2 are read off the germline V gene as SNHLY and FYNNEI. This sequence originates from a man between 18 and 69 years old in good health. Sequenced: blood T cells: a sorted CD56 or NKG2C T cell subset, CD4+ or CD8+ T cells, or bulk PBMC T cells (not recorded which). The chain was built from TRBV2 and TRBJ2-3. The CDR3 reads CASSEADTQYF.